The clone carrying this T cell receptor beta chain was recorded a few times. Its matching antigen is unknown. This sample is part of a study of CD8 T cells in ankylosing spondylitis. Regarding the study as a whole: Reports say disease-linked clones showed up significantly more in matched ankylosing spondylitis synovial fluid. Among TCR beta sequences, a motif of under ten highly homologous variants appeared characteristic of ankylosing spondylitis blood.

The length of the CDR3 is 12 residues. The V gene lost 3 bases and the J gene lost 5 bases, with 8 bases spanning the gap. TCRdb re-analysed the 5' RACE reads in MiXCR, keeping a single row per CDR3 protein. The repertoire has 240,000 or so distinct CDR3 sequences, 9.5% to 12% of them found once; the top ten carry 6% to 8%. The receptor's source is a male donor with ankylosing spondylitis or in good health (not recorded which). The rearrangement joins TRBV12-3 or TRBV12-4 to TRBJ2-7, with D possibly called TRBD1 or TRBD2 (5 bases each). Sample: blood, either unsorted or a sorted T cell fraction (not recorded which). The CDR3 here is CASSFRGDEQYF. The CDR3 DNA follows: TGTGCCAGCAGTTTCCGGGGCGACGAGCAGTACTTC.